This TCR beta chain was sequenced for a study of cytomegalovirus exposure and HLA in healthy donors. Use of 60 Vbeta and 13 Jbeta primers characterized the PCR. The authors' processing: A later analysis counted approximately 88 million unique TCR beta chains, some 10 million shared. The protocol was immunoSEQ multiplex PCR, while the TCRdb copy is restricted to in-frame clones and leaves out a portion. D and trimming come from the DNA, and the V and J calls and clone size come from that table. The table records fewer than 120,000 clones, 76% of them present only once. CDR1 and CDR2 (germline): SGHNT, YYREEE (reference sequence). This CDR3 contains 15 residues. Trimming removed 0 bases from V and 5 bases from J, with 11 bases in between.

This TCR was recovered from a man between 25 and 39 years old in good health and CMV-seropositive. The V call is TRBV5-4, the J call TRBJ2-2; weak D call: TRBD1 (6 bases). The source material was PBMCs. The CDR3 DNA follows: TGTGCCAGCAGCTTGGTAGGGACAAGTACCGGGGAGCTGTTTTTT. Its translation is CASSLVGTSTGELFF.